A selection of T cell receptor beta chains follows, all from one sample in a study of early T cells in non-severe SARS-CoV-2 infection. TCRdb recomputed calls from the 5' RACE reads with MiXCR, one row per CDR3 protein. This sample has over 50,000 distinct CDR3 sequences, with roughly 8.2% found just once. Sequencing was carried out using whole blood. These receptors all stem from an adult who was a healthcare worker with PCR-confirmed SARS-CoV-2 infection or an uninfected control (not recorded which). Each CDR3 is given with its conserved first and last residue. A D gene is named only where the DNA matches it firmly. Some rows mark clone size as missing; the rest say once, few, many or name a class of expanded clone.

clone size	D gene	V gene	J gene	CDR3 protein	CDR3 DNA
-	-	TRBV7-2	TRBJ2-7	CASSPPSTRYEQYF	TGTGCCAGCAGCCCGCCTTCTACTCGCTACGAGCAGTACTTC
-	TRBD1	TRBV7-9	TRBJ2-4	CASSKGQGQNIQYF	TGTGCCAGCAGCAAGGGACAGGGTCAAAACATTCAGTACTTC
-	-	TRBV2	TRBJ2-2	CASSGHGRWGNTGELFF	TGTGCCAGCTCGGGGCACGGCCGATGGGGGAACACCGGGGAGCTGTTTTTT
-	-	TRBV12-3/TRBV12-4	TRBJ1-1	CASSLPMNTEAFF	TGTGCCAGCAGTCTCCCCATGAACACTGAAGCTTTCTTT
many	-	TRBV29-1	TRBJ2-1	CSVGSTNYNEQFF	TGCAGCGTTGGGAGTACTAACTACAATGAGCAGTTCTTC
few	TRBD2	TRBV20-1	TRBJ2-1	CSARAVAGGVLDEQFF	TGCAGTGCTAGGGCCGTCGCGGGGGGGGTTTTGGATGAGCAGTTCTTC
-	-	TRBV5-6	TRBJ2-4	CASSPGALRGNIQYF	TGTGCCAGCAGCCCGGGGGCCCTCCGGGGAAACATTCAGTACTTC
many	TRBD2	TRBV11-2	TRBJ2-3	CASSSLTSGRLSTDTQYF	TGTGCCAGCAGCTCCTTGACTAGCGGGAGATTGAGCACAGATACGCAGTATTTT
-	-	TRBV5-1	TRBJ2-1	CASSFVVKTNEQFF	TGCGCCAGCAGCTTCGTGGTAAAGACCAATGAGCAGTTCTTC
few	-	TRBV12-3/TRBV12-4	TRBJ2-7	CASARGQFAYEQYF	TGTGCCAGCGCGCGCGGACAGTTCGCCTACGAGCAGTACTTC
-	-	TRBV12-3/TRBV12-4	TRBJ2-7	CASRRSGPIYEQYF	TGTGCCAGCAGACGCTCGGGACCGATCTACGAGCAGTACTTC
many	TRBD2	TRBV7-2	TRBJ2-1	CASSLVVTSGNYNEQFF	TGTGCCAGCAGCTTAGTTGTGACTAGCGGTAACTACAATGAGCAGTTCTTC